These 14 T cell receptor beta chains originate from one sample sequenced in a study of T cells in localized non-small cell lung cancer. Method: immunoSEQ multiplex PCR; TCRdb's copy keeps in-frame clones and lacks some. Here the sample spans around 69,000 clones, roughly 90% being singletons. The material sequenced was peripheral blood, taken before any cancer treatment. These receptors were collected from a woman between 35 and 75 years old with stage I lung adenocarcinoma.

The rearrangement joins TRBV11-2 to TRBJ1-2; D is perhaps TRBD1 (6 bases). Germline CDR1 and CDR2: SGHAT and FQNNGV. The V end was cut by 5 bases, the J end by 6 bases, with 19 bases between. The CDR3 consists of 15 residues. The CDR3 spells CASSRRWGPAHGYTF. DNA of the CDR3: TGTGCCAGCAGCCGCCGGTGGGGGCCTGCCCATGGCTACACCTTC.

The chain employs TRBV18 and TRBJ1-1, with 7 bases matching TRBD1. The CDR3 loop spans 14 amino acids. CDR1 and CDR2 (germline): KGHSH, LQKENI. With 3 bases clipped from V and 5 bases from J, the junction kept 6 bases outside the gene matches. This CDR3 reads CASSPGTARTEAFF. The CDR3 DNA reads TGTGCCAGCTCACCCGGGACAGCTAGGACTGAAGCTTTCTTT.

The CDR3 sequence is CASSPRTGEGEQYF. CDR3 nucleotides: TGCGCCAGCAGCCCAAGGACAGGGGAAGGCGAGCAGTACTTC. The rearrangement joins TRBV5-1 to TRBJ2-7, with 9 nucleotides matching TRBD1. J gave up 6 bases and V 4 bases, and 8 bases lay outside the gene matches. In germline, CDR1 is SGHRS, CDR2 YFSETQ. This CDR3 comprises 14 residues.

The CDR3 protein is CAISDRDRSLDEQYF. CDR3 in DNA: TGTGCCATCAGTGACCGGGACAGGTCCTTGGACGAGCAGTACTTC. This chain connects TRBV10-3 to TRBJ2-7; TRBD1 agrees at 8 bases. Germline V gene data show CDR1 as ENHRY and CDR2 as SYGVKD. There are 15 residues in the CDR3. The J segment lost 5 bases and the V segment lost 3 bases, leaving 9 bases of the junction unmatched.

This chain uses TRBV11-2 with TRBJ1-2; 8 bases map to TRBD1. CDR3 length: 16 residues. Germline V CDR1 and CDR2: SGHAT, FQNNGV. The J segment lost 4 bases and the V segment lost 5 bases, leaving 12 bases of the junction unmatched. The CDR3 is CASSGLGDRNLYGYTF. The CDR3 DNA sequence: TGTGCCAGCAGCGGGTTGGGGGACAGGAACCTCTATGGCTACACCTTC.

J is TRBJ2-1 and V is TRBV5-4; D may match TRBD1 or TRBD2 (5 bases each). Germline lookup yields CDR1 SGHNT and CDR2 YYREEE (reference sequence). V was shortened by 4 bases and J by 5 bases, with 22 bases between the two germline ends. The length of the CDR3 is 17 residues. The CDR3 is CASSTQDSPTGDNEQFF. The CDR3 region has the DNA TGTGCCAGCAGCACCCAGGACTCACCCACAGGAGACAATGAGCAGTTCTTC.

Concerning this clone itself: At one boundary the junction diverges from the germline segment, which might be a read error. This chain connects TRBV5-5 to TRBJ1-2, with 7 bases aligning to TRBD1. The germline CDR1 and CDR2 sequences are SGHKS and YYEKEE (reference sequence). CDR3 length: 13 residues. CDR3 residues: CANSRDSYYGYTF. The CDR3 DNA is TGTGCCAACAGCCGGGACAGTTACTATGGCTACACCTTC. The variable domain in full, completed from reference TRBV5-5 and TRBJ1-2, reads DAGVTQSPTHLIKTRGQQVTLRCSPISGHKSVSWYQQVLGQGPQFIFQYYEKEERGRGNFPDRFSARQFPNYSSELNVNALLLGDSALYLCANSRDSYYGYTFGSGTRLTVV.

The chain carries TRBV6-5 and TRBJ2-6; perhaps TRBD2 as D (5 bases). The CDR3 is 14 residues long. Germline V gene sequence: CDR1 MNHEY, CDR2 SVGAGI. Trimming removed 6 bases from V and 3 bases from J, with 9 bases in between. CDR3: CASREGSGANVLTF. CDR3 DNA sequence: TGTGCCAGCAGAGAGGGTAGTGGGGCCAACGTCCTGACTTTC.

The chain employs TRBV28 and TRBJ1-3, with 8 bases identical to TRBD1. This CDR3 contains 14 residues. V lost 10 bases to trimming and J lost 3 bases; unmatched junction nucleotides: 8. The germline V gene has CDR1 MDHEN and CDR2 SYDVKM. In DNA, the CDR3 is TGTGCCACCGCCGTTACAGGGGGTGGAAACACCATATATTTT. This encodes CATAVTGGGNTIYF.

The chain recombines TRBV7-9 with TRBJ2-1; 7 nucleotides agree with TRBD1. CDR1 is SEHNR and CDR2 is FQNEAQ in the germline V gene (reference sequence). The CDR3 runs to 17 residues. The J segment lost 5 bases and the V segment lost 11 bases, leaving 21 bases of the junction unmatched. The DNA for the CDR3 is TGTGCCTCCAACCCAAGGGATGGGGACAGATTCGACAATGAGCAGTTCTTC. Its protein product is CASNPRDGDRFDNEQFF.

V and J are TRBV21-1 and TRBJ2-1; the D segment call TRBD2 is taken from the table without a DNA check. TRBV21-1 is a listed pseudogene. This CDR3 region has 20 residues. The CDR3 DNA is TGTGCCAGCAGACTATTGACTAGCGGGATCTCTCGAAGCTCCTACAATGAGCAGTTCTTC. It codes for CASRLLTSGISRSSYNEQFF.

The J gene is TRBJ1-2, the V gene TRBV29-1; perhaps TRBD1 as D (6 bases). The germline V and J ends were trimmed by 7 bases and 8 bases, with 11 bases remaining between them. Germline CDR1 and CDR2: SQVTM and ANQGSEA. The CDR3 totals 10 residues. CDR3 in amino acids: CSDGTNGYTF. DNA for the CDR3: TGCAGCGACGGGACAAACGGCTACACCTTC.

The chain carries TRBV5-5 and TRBJ1-2; D is undetermined. Germline lookup yields CDR1 SGHKS and CDR2 YYEKEE (reference sequence). V lost 4 bases, J lost 8 bases, and 12 bases lay in between. The CDR3 covers 12 residues. The CDR3 DNA follows: TGTGCCAGCAGCCGGGCGGTCGGCGGCTACACCTTC. Protein: CASSRAVGGYTF.

CDR3 nucleotides: TGTGCCAGCAGCTTGACTAGCGGGGGGGCTTTTTCCTACAATGAGCAGTTCTTC. This encodes CASSLTSGGAFSYNEQFF. The genes are TRBV7-6 and TRBJ2-1, with 14 bases identical to TRBD2. Losses at the gene ends were 3 bases for V and 1 base for J; bases not matched to a gene: 5. This CDR3 region has 18 residues. Per germline, CDR1 SGHVS and CDR2 FNYEAQ.